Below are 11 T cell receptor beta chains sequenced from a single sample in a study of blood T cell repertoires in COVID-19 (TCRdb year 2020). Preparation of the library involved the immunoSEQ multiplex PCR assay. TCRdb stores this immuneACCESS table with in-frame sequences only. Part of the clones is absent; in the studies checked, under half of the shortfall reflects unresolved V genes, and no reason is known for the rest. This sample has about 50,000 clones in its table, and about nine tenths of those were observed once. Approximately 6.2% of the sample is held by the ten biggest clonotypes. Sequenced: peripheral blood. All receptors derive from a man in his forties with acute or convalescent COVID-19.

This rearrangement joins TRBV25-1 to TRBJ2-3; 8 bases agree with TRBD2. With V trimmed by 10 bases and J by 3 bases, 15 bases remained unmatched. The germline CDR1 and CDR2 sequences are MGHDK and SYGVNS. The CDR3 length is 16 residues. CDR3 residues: CATLTGGGCKTDTQYF. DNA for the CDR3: TGTGCCACCCTAACCGGGGGGGGCTGTAAAACAGATACGCAGTATTTT.

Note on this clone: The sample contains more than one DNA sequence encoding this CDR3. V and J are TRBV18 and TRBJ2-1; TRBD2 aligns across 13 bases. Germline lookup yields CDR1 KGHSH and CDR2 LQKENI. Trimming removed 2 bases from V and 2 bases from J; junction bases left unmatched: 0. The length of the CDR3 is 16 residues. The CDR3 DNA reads TGTGCCAGCTCACCAGGGACTAGCGGGACCTACAATGAGCAGTTCTTC. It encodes CASSPGTSGTYNEQFF.

In DNA, the CDR3 is TGTGCCAGTAGGGACAGGGTGAATAGCAATCAGCCCCAGCATTTT. Its protein product is CASRDRVNSNQPQHF. The chain uses TRBV19 and TRBJ1-5; 8 bases match TRBD1. V trimming: 6 bases; J trimming: 0 bases; junction bases outside the gene matches: 4. This CDR3 has 15 amino acids. The germline gives CDR1 LNHDA, CDR2 SQIVND (reference sequence).

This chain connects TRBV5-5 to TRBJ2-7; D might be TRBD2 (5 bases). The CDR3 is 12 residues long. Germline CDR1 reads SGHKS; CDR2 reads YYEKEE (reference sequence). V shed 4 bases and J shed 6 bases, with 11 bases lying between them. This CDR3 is CASSQVGSEQYF. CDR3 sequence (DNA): TGTGCCAGCAGCCAGGTGGGGAGCGAGCAGTACTTC.

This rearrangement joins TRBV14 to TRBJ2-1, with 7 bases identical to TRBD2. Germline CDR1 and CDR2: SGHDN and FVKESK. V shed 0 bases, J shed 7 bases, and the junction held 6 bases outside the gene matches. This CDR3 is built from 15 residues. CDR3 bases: TGTGCCAGCAGCCAAGAGGGGGGGTCTTGGAATGAGCAGTTCTTC. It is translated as CASSQEGGSWNEQFF.

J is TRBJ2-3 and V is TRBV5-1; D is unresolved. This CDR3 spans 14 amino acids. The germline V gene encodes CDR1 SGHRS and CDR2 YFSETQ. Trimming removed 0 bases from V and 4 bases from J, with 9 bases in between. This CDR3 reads CASSLEAGPDTQYF. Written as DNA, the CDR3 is TGCGCCAGCAGCTTGGAAGCAGGCCCAGATACGCAGTATTTT.

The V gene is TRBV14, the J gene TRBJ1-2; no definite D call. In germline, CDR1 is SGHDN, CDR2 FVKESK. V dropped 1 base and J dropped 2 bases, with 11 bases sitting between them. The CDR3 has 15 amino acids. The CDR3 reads CASSQVLRGNYGYTF. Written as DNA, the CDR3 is TGTGCCAGCAGCCAAGTATTAAGAGGGAACTATGGCTACACCTTC.

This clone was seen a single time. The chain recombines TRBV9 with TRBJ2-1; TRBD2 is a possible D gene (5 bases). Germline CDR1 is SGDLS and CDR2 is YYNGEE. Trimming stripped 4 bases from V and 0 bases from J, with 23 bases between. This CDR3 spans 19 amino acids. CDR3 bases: TGTGCCAGCAGCACGCCCTTTGGCACGGGATGGAGCTCCTACAATGAGCAGTTCTTC. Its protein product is CASSTPFGTGWSSYNEQFF.

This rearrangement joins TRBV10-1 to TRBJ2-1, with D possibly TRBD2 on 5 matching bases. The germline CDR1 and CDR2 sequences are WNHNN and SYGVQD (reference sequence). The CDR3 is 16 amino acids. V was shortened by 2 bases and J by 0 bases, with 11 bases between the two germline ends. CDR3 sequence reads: CASSEVVGSSYNEQFF. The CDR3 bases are TGCGCCAGCAGTGAGGTAGTAGGGAGCTCCTACAATGAGCAGTTCTTC.

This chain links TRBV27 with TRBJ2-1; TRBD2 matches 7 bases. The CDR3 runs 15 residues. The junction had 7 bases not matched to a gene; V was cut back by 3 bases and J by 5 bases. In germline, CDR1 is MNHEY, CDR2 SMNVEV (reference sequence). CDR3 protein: CASSLRLAVNNEQFF. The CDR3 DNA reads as TGTGCCAGCAGTTTGAGGCTAGCGGTTAACAATGAGCAGTTCTTC.

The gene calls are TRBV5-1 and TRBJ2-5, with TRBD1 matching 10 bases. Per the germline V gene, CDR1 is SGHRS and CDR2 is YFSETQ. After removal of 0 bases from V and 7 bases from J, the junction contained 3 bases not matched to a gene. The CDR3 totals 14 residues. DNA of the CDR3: TGCGCCAGCAGCTTGGGACAGGGGGCTAGGACCCAGTACTTC. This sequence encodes CASSLGQGARTQYF.